The 12 T cell receptor beta chains below come from one sample, sequenced in a study of blood T cells in healthy people across ages. The second PCR ran about 6 to 12 cycles with a sample-barcoded 5' primer and J-beta primers. From the 5' RACE reads, TCRdb called clonotypes with MiXCR, one entry per CDR3 protein. The sample lists about 680,000 distinct CDR3 sequences; around 45% were seen once. The sequencing sample was made of blood. These receptors originate from a woman aged 55-69 years in good health.

This clonotype showed up just a few times. V is TRBV20-1 and J is TRBJ1-1, with 8 bases lining up with TRBD1. Germline V lookup: CDR1 DFQATT, CDR2 SNEGSKA (reference sequence). The CDR3 spans 16 residues. V was clipped by 0 bases and J by 4 bases; unmatched bases: 10. CDR3 in DNA: TGCAGTGCTAGAGACTTGGACAGGGACGCGGGCACTGAAGCTTTCTTT. Encoded protein: CSARDLDRDAGTEAFF.

This clonotype was detected only a few times. At one boundary the junction diverges from the germline segment, which might be a read error. The chain links TRBV7-7 to TRBJ2-5; 7 nucleotides agree with TRBD1. CDR1 is SSHAT, CDR2 FNYEAQ, per germline (reference sequence). The CDR3 covers 15 residues. The CDR3 nucleotides read TGTGCTAGCAGCTTATCACAGGGGCTGGGGGAGACCCAGTACTTC. Translated: CASSLSQGLGETQYF.

The V and J genes are TRBV7-2 and TRBJ1-1; the D is unclear. Trimming left V 7 bases short and J 4 bases short, with 13 bases between. This CDR3 comprises 13 residues. The germline gives CDR1 SGHTA, CDR2 FQGNSA. The CDR3 region is CASTLRLGTEAFF. The CDR3 DNA reads as TGTGCCAGCACTCTGCGGTTAGGCACTGAAGCTTTCTTT.

As to this clonotype: One end of the junction is discordant with germline, which a read error may explain. V usage is TRBV27 and J usage is TRBJ2-6; 12 positions match TRBD2. This CDR3 contains 18 residues. Looked up from germline, CDR1 is MNHEY and CDR2 is SMNVEV (reference sequence). The CDR3 loop is CASSPWTSGTSVANVLTF. DNA for the CDR3: TGTGCCAGCAGTCCATGGACTAGCGGGACCTCTGTGGCCAACGTCCTGACTTTC. Complete variable domain (other parts from reference TRBV27 and TRBJ2-6): EAQVTQNPRYLITVTGKKLTVTCSQNMNHEYMSWYRQDPGLGLRQIYYSMNVEVTDKGDVPEGYKVSRKEKRNFPLILESPSPNQTSLYFCASSPWTSGTSVANVLTFGAGSRLTVL.

Concerning this clonotype: This could be a read error, since a much larger clone is one nucleotide away. The chain combines TRBV7-9 with TRBJ2-5; 10 nucleotides align to TRBD1. Germline-derived CDR1 and CDR2 are SEHNR and FQNEAQ (reference sequence). The CDR3 contains 13 residues. CDR3 protein: CACSRTGGETQYF. The CDR3 DNA follows: TGTGCCTGCAGTCGGACAGGGGGTGAGACCCAGTACTTC.

The chain links TRBV3-1 to TRBJ2-7, with TRBD2 identical over 7 bases. The CDR3 has 17 amino acids. J was trimmed by 1 base and V by 1 base; bases with no gene match: 10. Germline CDR1 and CDR2: LGHDT and YNNKEL (reference sequence). The CDR3 DNA follows: TGTGCCAGCAGCCAAGTAAGGGGAAGGCGGGGGTCCTACGAGCAGTACTTC. This translates into CASSQVRGRRGSYEQYF.

The rearrangement uses TRBV7-2 and TRBJ2-5; no clear D gene. Germline V lookup: CDR1 SGHTA, CDR2 FQGNSA. The CDR3 runs to 12 residues. V was clipped by 4 bases and J by 5 bases, with 8 bases between them. This chain's CDR3 is CASSSAAETQYF. DNA for the CDR3: TGTGCCAGCAGCTCCGCGGCCGAGACCCAGTACTTC.

V and J are TRBV12-3 or TRBV12-4 and TRBJ2-5; no definite D call. The CDR3 loop spans 15 amino acids. Trimming took 5 bases from V and 3 from J, leaving 16 bases between them. CDR3 sequence: CASSPPERPKETQYF. As DNA, the CDR3 is TGTGCCAGCAGTCCGCCGGAGAGACCAAAAGAGACCCAGTACTTC.

The CDR3 DNA sequence: TGTGCCAGCAGTTTGGGTAGCAGCGCAGGGCAGTATTTT. Its protein is CASSLGSSAGQYF. The chain combines TRBV12-3 or TRBV12-4 with TRBJ2-3, with unresolved D. This CDR3 has 13 residues. V dropped 3 bases and J dropped 11 bases, with 15 bases sitting between them.

The chain carries TRBV30 and TRBJ1-2, with TRBD1 matching 9 bases. CDR1 is GTSNPN and CDR2 is SVGIG in the germline V gene (reference sequence). V was pared by 0 bases and J by 2 bases, with 7 bases of the junction left unmatched. The CDR3 loop spans 16 amino acids. CDR3 residues: CAWSVRPGTGNYGYTF. The CDR3 coding sequence is TGTGCCTGGAGTGTTCGTCCCGGGACAGGGAACTATGGCTACACCTTC.

This chain uses TRBV24-1 with TRBJ2-5; TRBD1 aligns across 7 bases. This CDR3 is 20 amino acids long. The J segment lost 0 bases and the V segment lost 4 bases, leaving 19 bases of the junction unmatched. Per the germline V gene, CDR1 is KGHDR and CDR2 is SFDVKD. CDR3 nucleotide sequence: TGTGCCACCAGTGACCATGGACAGGTCTGGCCCTACGCGCACCAAGAGACCCAGTACTTC. It encodes CATSDHGQVWPYAHQETQYF.

The chain uses TRBV10-3 and TRBJ2-2, with 15 bases that match TRBD2. This CDR3 comprises 16 residues. Trimming at V came to 8 bases and at J to 3 bases, leaving 4 bases not matched to a gene. CDR1 is ENHRY, CDR2 SYGVKD, per germline. CDR3 protein: CAIGLAGGPDTGELFF. CDR3 bases: TGTGCCATCGGACTAGCGGGAGGGCCGGACACCGGGGAGCTGTTTTTT.